These T cell receptor beta chains were read from a single sample in a study of OX40 agonist ivuxolimab in advanced cancers. Data came from immunoSEQ multiplex PCR; TCRdb stores just in-frame clones and leaves some out. The sample consists of around 35,000 clones, 60% to 80% of them appearing once. Sequenced material: CD4+ or CD8+ T cells sorted from blood, taken in a trial of the OX40 agonist ivuxolimab. All receptors come from an adult with an advanced solid tumor such as melanoma, head and neck, liver or kidney cancer. Both conserved end residues are trimmed from each CDR3. A D gene is named only where the DNA matches it firmly.

D gene | V gene | CDR3 protein
- | TRBV7-9 | ASGSGGVTGELF
- | TRBV10-3 | AISDEGAATDTQY
- | TRBV5-8 | ASSLSMFSTYEQY
TRBD1 | TRBV7-9 | ASSLGDREMRREKLF
- | TRBV6-6 | ASSTPGDTQY
TRBD1 | TRBV6-1 | ASRRGTGVSEQY
- | TRBV27 | ASSPTNSYNQPQH
TRBD2 | TRBV27 | ASRERGGPFEQY
TRBD2 | TRBV10-3 | AISDTGGNYEQY
- | TRBV18 | ASSRGVQETQY
TRBD2 | TRBV28 | ASSTGTRPYEQY